This TCR beta chain comes out of a study of blood T cell repertoires in COVID-19. Sequencing was performed with immunoSEQ multiplex PCR; in TCRdb, only in-frame clones are kept and a portion is missing. Counted here are about 38,000 clones, roughly 89% occurring once; the ten biggest clones make up less than 30%. V was pared by 2 bases and J by 8 bases, with 11 bases between. Germline loops: CDR1 KGHDR, CDR2 SFDVKD. The length of the CDR3 is 13 residues. The TCR originated in a man in his 60s with active or convalescent COVID-19. This rearrangement joins TRBV24-1 to TRBJ1-2, with D hard to call. The sequencing sample was made of peripheral blood. Written as DNA, the CDR3 is TGTGCCACCAGTGATTGGATGGCGGGGGGCTACACCTTC. Protein sequence: CATSDWMAGGYTF.